This T cell receptor beta chain was sequenced during a study of Graves' ophthalmopathy and Graves' hyperthyroidism. The V gene's germline CDR1 is KGHSH and CDR2 LQKENI. This CDR3 comprises 14 residues. The ends were cut back, 6 bases at V and 3 bases at J, with 15 bases in the middle. CDR3 regions of TCR beta were amplified from RNA transcripts. Following a first-round RT-PCR that used HTBI primers, a second-round multiplex PCR was carried out. One entry per CDR3 protein results from TCRdb running MiXCR on the multiplex PCR reads. The sample lists over 200,000 distinct CDR3 sequences; 25% to 30% were seen once. An approximately 9.8 ml volume of fresh peripheral blood provided the PBMCs. This clonotype occurred many times.

The chain links TRBV18 to TRBJ2-7; tentative D call: TRBD2 (6 bases). This receptor was obtained from a middle-aged man with Graves' ophthalmopathy. Source material: peripheral blood. The CDR3 region is CASSPISGVYEQYF. CDR3 sequence (DNA): TGTGCCAGCTCCCCTATATCGGGAGTCTACGAGCAGTACTTC. The full variable domain, completed using reference TRBV18 and TRBJ2-7, is NAGVMQNPRHLVRRRGQEARLRCSPMKGHSHVYWYRQLPEEGLKFMVYLQKENIIDESGMPKERFSAEFPKEGPSILRIQQVVRGDSAAYFCASSPISGVYEQYFGPGTRLTVT.